This T cell receptor (beta chain) was sequenced during a study of technical replicates of blood from a handful of donors. This table comes from immunoSEQ multiplex PCR, and its TCRdb copy is limited to in-frame clones, with some not included. The top ten clones hold about 0.35% of a sample with around 100,000 clones, roughly 94% of them seen once. V shed 5 bases and J shed 2 bases, with 26 bases lying between them. CDR1 and CDR2 (germline): SGHTA, FQGTGA. The CDR3 consists of 19 residues. This sequence originates from a human donor in good health. The material sequenced was T cells isolated from PBMCs. J is TRBJ2-3 and V is TRBV7-3; no clear D gene. This chain's CDR3 is CASSPTSAFYPNYTDTQYF. The CDR3 bases are TGTGCCAGCAGCCCCACCTCGGCCTTCTACCCCAACTACACAGATACGCAGTATTTT.